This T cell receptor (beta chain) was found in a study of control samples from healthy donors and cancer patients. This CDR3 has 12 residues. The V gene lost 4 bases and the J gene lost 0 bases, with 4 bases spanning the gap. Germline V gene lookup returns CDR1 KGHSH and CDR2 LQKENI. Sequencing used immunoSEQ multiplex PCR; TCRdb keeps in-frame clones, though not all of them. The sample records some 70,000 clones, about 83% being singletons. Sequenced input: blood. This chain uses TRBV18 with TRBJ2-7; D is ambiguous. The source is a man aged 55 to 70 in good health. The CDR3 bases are TGTGCCAGCTCACTGAGCTCCTACGAGCAGTACTTC. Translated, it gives CASSLSSYEQYF.